The 16 T cell receptor beta chains presented below share a single source sample, sequenced in a study of shared clonotypes between healthy human individuals. Some clones are missing from TCRdb's copy, which holds only in-frame ones; the method was immunoSEQ multiplex PCR. The table shows millions of clones, with around nine tenths occurring only once. Sequencing was performed on naive CD4+ T cells sorted from blood. Sample subset: CD45RA+ positively selected. Receptor source: a man between 18 and 29 years old in good health.

V is TRBV5-1 and J is TRBJ2-3, with unresolved D. The germline V and J ends were trimmed by 4 bases and 4 bases, with 13 bases remaining between them. Germline-derived CDR1 and CDR2 are SGHRS and YFSETQ. CDR3 length: 14 residues. The CDR3 spells CASSARDRPDTQYF. As DNA, the CDR3 is TGCGCCAGCAGCGCTCGCGACCGCCCAGATACGCAGTATTTT.

This clone was seen a single time. In DNA form, the CDR3 reads TGTGCCAGCAGCAAAAGGGGAGGGCCGGCAGATACGCAGTATTTT. Translation: CASSKRGGPADTQYF. V gene TRBV21-1 combines with J gene TRBJ2-3; the D call in the table, TRBD2, was not verified against the DNA. TRBV21-1 is a pseudogene. This CDR3 is built from 15 residues.

This chain joins TRBV19 and TRBJ2-5; a possible D gene is TRBD2 (6 bases). The CDR3 spans 14 residues. Germline V gene lookup returns CDR1 LNHDA and CDR2 SQIVND (reference sequence). V was pared by 7 bases and J by 4 bases, with 16 bases between. CDR3 loop: CASKSPGVSETQYF. CDR3 bases: TGTGCCAGTAAATCACCGGGAGTGTCAGAGACCCAGTACTTC.

The genes are TRBV21-1 and TRBJ1-5; no check of the table's D call, TRBD1, against the DNA was made. TRBV21-1 is designated a pseudogene. The CDR3 is 15 residues long. CDR3 loop: CASSLLQGAWQPQHF. The CDR3 DNA reads TGTGCCAGCAGCCTACTACAGGGGGCATGGCAGCCCCAGCATTTT.

As concerns this clone: One end of the junction varies from germline; a read error may be responsible. The chain joins TRBV6-1 to TRBJ2-3, with 9 nucleotides matching TRBD2. Germline assignment: CDR1 MNHNS and CDR2 SASEGT. The CDR3 is 13 residues long. The CDR3 sequence: CASSEALLAGRVF. CDR3 sequence (DNA): TGTGCCAGCAGTGAAGCGCTTCTAGCGGGGAGGGTTTTT.

The chain combines TRBV4-1 with TRBJ1-5; D gene unclear. The CDR3 loop spans 16 amino acids. CDR1 and CDR2 (germline): MGHRA, YSYEKL. Trimming pared 1 base from V and 3 bases from J, leaving 13 bases between. The chain's CDR3 is CASSQARDYFNQPQHF. In nucleotides, the CDR3 is TGCGCCAGCAGCCAAGCCCGCGACTATTTCAATCAGCCCCAGCATTTT.

V and J are TRBV5-4 and TRBJ1-4, with TRBD1 as a possible D gene (5 bases). Germline assignment: CDR1 SGHNT and CDR2 YYREEE (reference sequence). There are 15 residues in the CDR3. V lost 0 bases, J lost 5 bases, and 11 bases lay in between. In DNA, the CDR3 is TGTGCCAGCAGCTTGGGCGGGACCTTCAATGAAAAACTGTTTTTT. The encoded protein is CASSLGGTFNEKLFF. The full variable domain, with the rest looked up from reference TRBV5-4 and TRBJ1-4, is ETGVTQSPTHLIKTRGQQVTLRCSSQSGHNTVSWYQQALGQGPQFIFQYYREEENGRGNFPPRFSGLQFPNYSSELNVNALELDDSALYLCASSLGGTFNEKLFFGSGTQLSVL.

The V call is TRBV29-1, the J call TRBJ2-7, with D maybe TRBD1 (6 bases). Germline V lookup: CDR1 SQVTM, CDR2 ANQGSEA. Between the trimmed V and J ends, which lost 2 bases and 6 bases, there was a span of 11 bases. This CDR3 has 12 residues. DNA for the CDR3: TGCAGCGTTGAATATCTAGGGGGCGAGCAGTACTTC. Its translation is CSVEYLGGEQYF.

This chain joins TRBV30 and TRBJ1-1; no clear D gene. Germline lookup yields CDR1 GTSNPN and CDR2 SVGIG (reference sequence). This CDR3 contains 14 residues. Trimming took 0 bases from V and 7 from J, leaving 15 bases between them. CDR3 region: CAWSVRRENGEAFF. CDR3 nucleotides: TGTGCCTGGAGTGTACGACGGGAGAACGGTGAAGCTTTCTTT.

The V call is TRBV5-4, the J call TRBJ1-2; no clear D gene. This CDR3 region has 13 residues. V lost 0 bases to trimming and J lost 5 bases, with 8 bases between them. In germline, CDR1 is SGHNT, CDR2 YYREEE (reference sequence). This CDR3 is CASSLEGTYGYTF. The CDR3 nucleotides are TGTGCCAGCAGCTTGGAAGGAACTTATGGCTACACCTTC.

The genes are TRBV2 and TRBJ1-1; no clear D gene. CDR3 length equals 12 residues. V gave up 6 bases and J gave up 10 bases, with 15 bases separating them. Germline V gene data show CDR1 as SNHLY and CDR2 as FYNNEI. CDR3 DNA: TGTGCCAGCAGCCCACGAGGGCGCGGAGCTTTCTTT. Its translation is CASSPRGRGAFF.

This chain joins TRBV5-4 and TRBJ2-7; 7 nucleotides match TRBD2. V dropped 4 bases and J dropped 2; count of bases not matched to a gene: 6. This CDR3 comprises 14 residues. CDR1 is SGHNT and CDR2 is YYREEE in the germline V gene (reference sequence). CDR3 sequence (DNA): TGTGCCAGCAGCCGGGAGGCGTTCACCTACGAGCAGTACTTC. Translating it yields CASSREAFTYEQYF.

Of note for this clone: Because the CDR3's place on the DNA is in doubt, the DNA is left out and the CDR3 is given as listed by TCRdb. J is TRBJ2-7 and V is TRBV21-1; the table's D call, TRBD2, has no DNA check behind it. TRBV21-1 is a pseudogene locus. The CDR3 sequence runs 16 residues, both termini included. The CDR3 loop reads CASSKVWASGAYEQYF.

This clone occurred once. The chain recombines TRBV19 with TRBJ1-5; possible D gene TRBD1, 6 bases. Germline loops: CDR1 LNHDA, CDR2 SQIVND (reference sequence). This CDR3 has 14 amino acids. With 6 bases removed from V and 6 bases from J, the gap between germline ends came to 15 bases. CDR3 nucleotide sequence: TGTGCCAGTAGCAATACAGGGATCAGTCAGCCCCAGCATTTT. Its protein is CASSNTGISQPQHF.

A single count supports this clone. The chain is built from TRBV19 and TRBJ1-6; D remains unclear. V was pared by 1 base and J by 14 bases, with 12 bases between. CDR3 length equals 13 residues. Germline-derived CDR1 and CDR2 are LNHDA and SQIVND (reference sequence). Here the CDR3 reads CASSIGGVSALHF. The DNA for the CDR3 is TGTGCCAGTAGTATAGGCGGAGTTTCGGCCCTCCACTTT.

On this clone itself: This sample also contains other DNA sequences that code for the same CDR3. The chain recombines TRBV5-4 with TRBJ2-7; D is unresolved. Trimming stripped 0 bases from V and 5 bases from J, with 9 bases between. This CDR3 is 13 amino acids long. CDR1 is SGHNT, CDR2 YYREEE, per germline (reference sequence). The CDR3, as DNA: TGTGCCAGCAGCTTGGGGGGTAGGGACGAGCAGTACTTC. As protein: CASSLGGRDEQYF.